This TCR beta chain stems from a study of blood T cell repertoires in COVID-19. Study in general: COVID-19 samples, acute and convalescent, were from the United States, Italy and Spain. T cells, B-cell-depleted T cells, or PBMCs provided the cDNA or gDNA that served as material.

Original analysis: Estimation of nucleated cell counts was performed using reference gene primer amplification. Assay used: immunoSEQ multiplex PCR; TCRdb lists only in-frame clones, some missing. That table is the source of V, J and clone size, and D and trimming were worked out from the DNA. The data contain some 54,000 clones, about 91% of them singletons. The sequence was collected from a man aged 60 to 69 with acute or convalescent COVID-19. Sequences were obtained from peripheral blood.

CDR3 protein: CASSQVGEGSYEQYF. The CDR3 bases are TGTGCCAGCAGCCAAGTCGGGGAGGGGTCCTACGAGCAGTACTTC. V and J are TRBV4-2 and TRBJ2-7; 7 bases fit TRBD2. The CDR3 loop spans 15 amino acids. Losses at the gene ends were 1 base for V and 1 base for J; bases not matched to a gene: 4. From germline, CDR1 is LGHNA and CDR2 YNFKEQ.